In its sample, the clone carrying this T cell receptor (beta chain) was seen many times. The target antigen is unknown. V was clipped by 5 bases and J by 0 bases, with 14 bases between them. This CDR3 is built from 15 residues. Germline V gene lookup returns CDR1 SGHRS and CDR2 YFSETQ. TCRdb fed the RACE reads into MiXCR, producing one record per CDR3 protein. The sample includes tens of thousands of distinct CDR3 sequences, 8% to 10% of them seen just once. The sample originates from a study of human T cells and chemical hapten exposure. Study overall: Once 0.01% DPC had been applied to the upper back by patch test, readings were taken at 6 days. Study findings and constraints: There was alopecia in the donors, so their immune response may differ from that of healthy people. There was no change with DPC sensitization in TCRs above 1 in 1000 frequency.

Documented time point: pre-sensitization, week 0. Treatment specified: therapeutic diphenylcyclopropenone sensitization with weekly scalp DPC. The sequenced sample was whole blood, obtained in connection with sensitization to the hapten diphenylcyclopropenone (DPC). This chain joins TRBV5-1 and TRBJ2-5; D ambiguous. The clonotype originates from a woman in her forties with alopecia areata. Some clones in this sample may be carry-over from other donors' samples. The CDR3 DNA reads TGCGCCAGCAGTCCCGATCCTTCATACCAAGAGACCCAGTACTTC. This encodes CASSPDPSYQETQYF.